Listed here are 19 T cell receptor beta chains from one sample, sequenced in a study of blood T cell repertoires in COVID-19. Method: immunoSEQ multiplex PCR; TCRdb's copy keeps in-frame clones and lacks some. The sample consists of some 260,000 clones, around 90% of them appearing once. What was sequenced was peripheral blood. The receptors were gathered from a woman in her 70s with COVID-19, enrolled during active disease.

The chain has TRBV28 and TRBJ2-7; TRBD2 matches 9 bases. This CDR3 spans 15 amino acids. The V gene end was trimmed by 7 bases and the J gene end by 7 bases; junction bases not matched to a gene: 14. The V gene's germline CDR1 is MDHEN and CDR2 SYDVKM. CDR3 region: CASISPVAGAFEQYF. The CDR3 DNA is TGTGCCAGCATATCCCCGGTAGCGGGAGCTTTTGAGCAGTACTTC.

The gene calls are TRBV7-8 and TRBJ2-5; D may be TRBD2 (5 bases). This CDR3 spans 13 amino acids. The V and J ends lost 8 bases and 4 bases respectively, with 14 bases between them. From germline, CDR1 is SGHVS and CDR2 FQNEAQ. CDR3 residues: CASGVGVRETQYF. The DNA of the CDR3 is TGTGCCAGCGGGGTCGGGGTTCGAGAGACCCAGTACTTC.

The rearrangement joins TRBV2 to TRBJ1-4; the D is unclear. Between the trimmed V and J ends, which lost 0 bases and 5 bases, there was a span of 10 bases. CDR3 length equals 15 residues. The germline CDR1 and CDR2 sequences are SNHLY and FYNNEI. CDR3 coding DNA: TGTGCCAGCAGTGAAGCGGCGATCGGGAATGAAAAACTGTTTTTT. Its protein product is CASSEAAIGNEKLFF.

V and J are TRBV27 and TRBJ1-1; TRBD1 might be the D (5 bases). This CDR3 contains 14 residues. CDR1 is MNHEY and CDR2 is SMNVEV in the germline V gene (reference sequence). Trimming left V 7 bases short and J 1 base short, with 13 bases between. The CDR3 sequence is CASNPQAPNTEAFF. The CDR3 DNA follows: TGTGCCAGCAATCCACAGGCGCCGAACACTGAAGCTTTCTTT.

This chain joins TRBV11-3 and TRBJ2-7; D is ambiguous. V lost 5 bases and J lost 5, with 7 bases in between. Per germline, CDR1 SGHNT and CDR2 YENEEA. The CDR3 sequence is 11 residues long. This chain's CDR3 is CASSPENEQYF. The CDR3 nucleotides read TGTGCCAGCAGCCCCGAGAACGAGCAGTACTTC.

The chain links TRBV19 to TRBJ1-1, with TRBD1 matching over 8 bases. V lost 5 bases to trimming and J lost 5 bases; unmatched junction nucleotides: 10. This CDR3 has 15 amino acids. Germline V gives CDR1 LNHDA, CDR2 SQIVND (reference sequence). The DNA for the CDR3 is TGTGCCAGTAGTCCATTGGACAGGGAAGGGACTGAAGCTTTCTTT. This translates into CASSPLDREGTEAFF.

The chain is built from TRBV7-9 and TRBJ1-5; D ambiguous. V lost 5 bases to trimming and J lost 6 bases, with 17 bases between them. This CDR3 has 15 residues. Germline assignment: CDR1 SEHNR and CDR2 FQNEAQ (reference sequence). The CDR3, as DNA: TGTGCCAGCAGCCCGGCCCCGGCGGGGATTCAGCCCCAGCATTTT. As protein: CASSPAPAGIQPQHF.

The V call is TRBV5-1, the J call TRBJ1-2, with D tentatively TRBD1 (6 bases). V was trimmed by 0 bases and J by 4 bases, leaving 19 bases between them. Germline loops: CDR1 SGHRS, CDR2 YFSETQ. This CDR3 is built from 17 residues. CDR3 sequence reads: CASSLGTEAATFYGYTF. The CDR3 DNA is TGCGCCAGCAGCTTGGGGACAGAGGCCGCAACTTTCTATGGCTACACCTTC.

The chain combines TRBV15 with TRBJ1-3; D is unresolved. The CDR3 spans 15 residues. Deletions cut 1 base from V and 0 bases from J, with 7 bases between. Per the germline V gene, CDR1 is LNHNV and CDR2 is YYDKDF (reference sequence). The CDR3 loop is CATSRGVRSGNTIYF. In DNA, the CDR3 is TGTGCCACCAGCAGAGGAGTCCGCTCTGGAAACACCATATATTTT.

This rearrangement joins TRBV28 to TRBJ1-2; D is uncertain. The CDR3 runs to 15 residues. The V end lost 5 bases, the J end lost 0 bases, and 13 bases lay between the germline ends. Per the germline V gene, CDR1 is MDHEN and CDR2 is SYDVKM. The CDR3 nucleotides read TGTGCCAGCAGTAGGTCGGGAAGAGCTAACTATGGCTACACCTTC. The encoded protein is CASSRSGRANYGYTF.

The chain couples TRBV11-2 to TRBJ1-2; TRBD1 aligns across 8 bases. The germline V gene encodes CDR1 SGHAT and CDR2 FQNNGV. The CDR3 loop spans 14 amino acids. Losses at the gene ends were 7 bases for V and 5 bases for J; bases not matched to a gene: 9. The CDR3 region has the DNA TGTGCCAGCACAACCGGGACAGGACAGTATGGCTACACCTTC. Translating gives CASTTGTGQYGYTF.

This chain uses TRBV7-9 with TRBJ1-6; 8 bases map to TRBD1. V trimming: 1 base; J trimming: 1 base; junction bases outside the gene matches: 9. Per the germline V gene, CDR1 is SEHNR and CDR2 is FQNEAQ (reference sequence). The CDR3 spans 19 residues. The CDR3 protein is CASSLVTPRGQSYNSPLHF. For the CDR3, the DNA is TGTGCCAGCAGCTTAGTGACCCCCAGGGGGCAATCCTATAATTCACCCCTCCACTTT.

The V gene is TRBV5-1, the J gene TRBJ2-7; 9 bases line up with TRBD2. Germline V gene data show CDR1 as SGHRS and CDR2 as YFSETQ. The CDR3 length is 15 residues. V lost 3 bases and J lost 4; bases outside the gene matches: 8. Here the CDR3 DNA reads TGCGCCAGCAGCTCTCGAGGGAGCGGGGGGTACGAGCAGTACTTC. This sequence encodes CASSSRGSGGYEQYF.

V gene TRBV19 combines with J gene TRBJ2-3; maybe TRBD2 (6 bases). This CDR3 comprises 14 residues. The V gene's germline CDR1 is LNHDA and CDR2 SQIVND (reference sequence). V shed 10 bases and J shed 5 bases, with 19 bases lying between them. The CDR3 here is CATKRDSIGDTQYF. CDR3 nucleotide sequence: TGTGCCACCAAGAGGGACTCTATCGGAGATACGCAGTATTTT.

The chain recombines TRBV7-9 with TRBJ2-7, with a tentative D call TRBD2 (6 bases). V was trimmed by 2 bases and J by 4 bases, leaving 15 bases between them. This CDR3 has 15 residues. CDR1 is SEHNR, CDR2 FQNEAQ, per germline (reference sequence). CDR3 in amino acids: CASSLPAGLPYEQYF. The CDR3 DNA follows: TGTGCCAGCAGCTTACCAGCGGGCCTACCTTACGAGCAGTACTTC.

CDR3 in amino acids: CASSPVGQGAGELFF. The CDR3 coding sequence is TGCGCCAGCAGCCCAGTGGGACAGGGGGCCGGGGAGCTGTTTTTT. The chain carries TRBV4-3 and TRBJ2-2, with 11 positions matching TRBD1. Germline V gives CDR1 LGHNA, CDR2 YSLEER. CDR3 length: 15 residues. V lost 4 bases and J lost 6; bases outside the gene matches: 4.

The gene calls are TRBV6-6 and TRBJ2-7, with D tentatively TRBD1 (5 bases). Trimming stripped 0 bases from V and 5 bases from J, with 17 bases between. In germline, CDR1 is MNHNY, CDR2 SVGAGI (reference sequence). This CDR3 has 16 amino acids. CDR3 DNA: TGTGCCAGCAGTTACTCTACGGTTGGGGCACGGCACGAGCAGTACTTC. Protein sequence: CASSYSTVGARHEQYF.

This clone was picked up one time. CDR3 protein: CASSGLAANNEQFF. DNA for the CDR3: TGTGCCAGCAGTGGACTAGCGGCTAACAATGAGCAGTTCTTC. The rearrangement joins TRBV6-6 to TRBJ2-1; TRBD2 matches at 10 bases. The CDR3 covers 14 residues. Germline CDR1 MNHNY, CDR2 SVGAGI (reference sequence). The trim removed 5 bases at V and 5 bases at J, leaving 3 bases unmatched.

The J gene is TRBJ1-2, the V gene TRBV2; the D is unclear. Trimming stripped 5 bases from V and 4 bases from J, with 14 bases between. There are 14 residues in the CDR3. CDR1 and CDR2 from the germline V gene are SNHLY and FYNNEI. This CDR3 reads CASSPQAGGYGYTF. The CDR3 DNA follows: TGTGCCAGCAGTCCCCAGGCGGGCGGCTATGGCTACACCTTC.